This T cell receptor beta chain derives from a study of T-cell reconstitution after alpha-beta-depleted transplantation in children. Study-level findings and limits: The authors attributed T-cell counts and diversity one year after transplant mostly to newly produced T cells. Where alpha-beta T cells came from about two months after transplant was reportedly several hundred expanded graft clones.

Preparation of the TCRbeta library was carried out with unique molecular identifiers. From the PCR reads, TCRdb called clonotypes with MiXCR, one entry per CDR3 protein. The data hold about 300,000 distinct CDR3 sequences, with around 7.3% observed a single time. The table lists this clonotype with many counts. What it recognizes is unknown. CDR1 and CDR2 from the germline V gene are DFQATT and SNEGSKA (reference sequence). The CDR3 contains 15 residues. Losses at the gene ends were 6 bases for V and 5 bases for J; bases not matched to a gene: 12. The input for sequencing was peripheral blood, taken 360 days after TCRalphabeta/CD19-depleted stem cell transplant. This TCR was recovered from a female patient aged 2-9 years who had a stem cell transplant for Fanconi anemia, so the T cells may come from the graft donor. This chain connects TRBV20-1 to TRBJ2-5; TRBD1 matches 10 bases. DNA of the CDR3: TGCAGTGCAGGGTCGAGGGACAGGGGTTTGGAGACCCAGTACTTC. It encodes CSAGSRDRGLETQYF.